These 17 T cell receptor beta chains were sequenced from one sample in a study of molecular identifiers for immune sequencing clone quantification. TCRdb reanalysed the PCR reads using MiXCR and keeps one entry per CDR3 protein. This sample has around 480,000 distinct CDR3 sequences, with roughly 26% found just once. The sequenced sample consisted of naive CD8+ T cells from blood, with Jurkat cell RNA spiked in. The sample's subset: FACS-sorted CD8+CD4-CCR7+CD45RA+ naive T cells. The receptors shown here come from a human donor in good health. Some libraries in this study had Jurkat cell RNA spiked in.

Worth noting for this clonotype: Sequence at one end of the junction differs from germline and may be a read error. The chain employs TRBV14 and TRBJ1-5; possibly TRBD1 for D (5 bases). Germline CDR1 is SGHDN and CDR2 is FVKESK. The CDR3 is 12 residues long. Here the CDR3 reads CTSSQEGQPQHF. In DNA form, the CDR3 reads TGTACCAGCAGCCAAGAGGGGCAGCCCCAACATTTT.

This clonotype was seen a few times. J is TRBJ1-1 and V is TRBV7-7; 7 bases line up with TRBD1. Germline loops: CDR1 SSHAT, CDR2 FNYEAQ (reference sequence). V shed 5 bases, J shed 4 bases, and the junction held 4 bases outside the gene matches. This CDR3 contains 13 residues. CDR3 nucleotides: TGTGCCAGCAGCCGGGACAGCGCCACTGAAGCTTTCTTT. Its protein product is CASSRDSATEAFF.

This clonotype was found many times. The chain's CDR3 is CASSQDAGYTEAFF. CDR3 nucleotides: TGTGCCAGCAGCCAAGATGCGGGGTACACTGAAGCTTTCTTT. V and J are TRBV14 and TRBJ1-1; D is ambiguous. The CDR3 totals 14 residues. Per the germline V gene, CDR1 is SGHDN and CDR2 is FVKESK. The V gene lost 0 bases and the J gene lost 3 bases, with 8 bases spanning the gap.

The rearrangement uses TRBV6-1 and TRBJ2-3, with D possibly matching TRBD1 (5 bases). This CDR3 comprises 14 residues. Looked up from germline, CDR1 is MNHNS and CDR2 is SASEGT. The V end lost 2 bases, the J end lost 4 bases, and 10 bases lay between the germline ends. The CDR3 spells CASSEQGPPDTQYF. In DNA form, the CDR3 reads TGTGCCAGCAGTGAACAGGGTCCGCCAGATACGCAGTATTTT.

Comments on this clonotype: This may be a read error: a much more frequent sequence differs by one nucleotide. The chain is built from TRBV12-3 or TRBV12-4 and TRBJ2-7; a possible D gene is TRBD2 (6 bases). The CDR3 has 14 residues. The CDR3 DNA is TGTGCCAGCAGCCGGGGACTGCACTCCTACGAGCAGCACTTC. Amino acid sequence: CASSRGLHSYEQHF.

J is TRBJ2-1 and V is TRBV4-1; D might be TRBD1 or TRBD2, each matching 5 bases. With 6 bases removed from V and 9 bases from J, the gap between germline ends came to 18 bases. CDR1 is MGHRA, CDR2 YSYEKL, per germline. This CDR3 region has 14 residues. DNA of the CDR3: TGCGCCAGCAGTCTCGATCTAACAGGAGGTGAGCAGTTCTTC. This encodes CASSLDLTGGEQFF.

Note on this clonotype: A read error may produce the germline difference seen at one junction end. The V call is TRBV7-7, the J call TRBJ2-1; 9 bases agree with TRBD1. CDR3 length: 14 amino acids. CDR1 is SSHAT, CDR2 FNYEAQ, per germline (reference sequence). CDR3 sequence (DNA): TGTGCTAGCAGCAGGGGACAGGGAAGGGATGAGCAGTTCTTC. Translation: CASSRGQGRDEQFF.

The V and J genes are TRBV25-1 and TRBJ2-1; 16 bases match TRBD2. Germline-derived CDR1 and CDR2 are MGHDK and SYGVNS. J was trimmed by 9 bases and V by 6 bases; bases with no gene match: 5. This CDR3 has 15 amino acids. The CDR3 coding sequence is TGTGCCAGCAGCGAGGGACTAGCGGGAGGGGGTGAGCAGTTCTTC. Amino acids: CASSEGLAGGGEQFF.

The chain carries TRBV9 and TRBJ2-1; 8 bases agree with TRBD2. This CDR3 region has 15 residues. V was pared by 0 bases and J by 3 bases, with 2 bases of the junction left unmatched. CDR1 is SGDLS, CDR2 YYNGEE, per germline. The CDR3 region is CASSVDGGVYNEQFF. The CDR3 region has the DNA TGTGCCAGCAGCGTAGACGGGGGGGTCTACAATGAGCAGTTCTTC.

V is TRBV13 and J is TRBJ2-7, with TRBD1 matching over 9 bases. Trimming took 5 bases from V and 1 from J; bases not matched to a gene: 6. This CDR3 contains 15 residues. The germline V gene has CDR1 PRHDT and CDR2 FYEKMQ (reference sequence). The CDR3 region has the DNA TGTGCCAGCAGCCCACGGGACAGGGTGTCCTACGAGCAGTACTTC. This gives the protein CASSPRDRVSYEQYF.

This clonotype came up a few times. This chain uses TRBV30 with TRBJ2-7, with TRBD2 matching 12 bases. The CDR3 is 17 amino acids. Trimming removed 1 base from V and 0 bases from J; junction bases left unmatched: 7. Germline V CDR1 and CDR2: GTSNPN, SVGIG (reference sequence). The CDR3 nucleotides read TGTGCCTGGAGTGCGGGACTAGCGGGCCCGAGCTCCTACGAGCAGTACTTC. This gives the protein CAWSAGLAGPSSYEQYF.

On this clonotype: A much larger clone sits a single nucleotide away, making a read error possible. This likely comes from a read error, as the CDR3 has no conserved phenylalanine or tryptophan at its end. This rearrangement joins TRBV12-3 or TRBV12-4 to TRBJ2-7; 10 positions match TRBD1. There are 15 residues in the CDR3. The junction had 10 bases not matched to a gene; V was cut back by 6 bases and J by 5 bases. CDR3 sequence reads: CASSQTGTGVDEQYL. The CDR3, as DNA: TGTGCCAGCAGCCAAACCGGGACAGGGGTCGACGAGCAGTACCTC.

This chain connects TRBV27 to TRBJ1-6; D is undetermined. Between the trimmed V and J ends, which lost 2 bases and 0 bases, there was a span of 5 bases. CDR3 size: 15 residues. Per the germline V gene, CDR1 is MNHEY and CDR2 is SMNVEV (reference sequence). The CDR3 nucleotides are TGTGCCAGCAGTTTAGGTCGCTCCTATAATTCACCCCTCCACTTT. Its translation is CASSLGRSYNSPLHF.

The chain has TRBV20-1 and TRBJ2-5; D is possibly TRBD2 (6 bases). Looked up from germline, CDR1 is DFQATT and CDR2 is SNEGSKA (reference sequence). V dropped 0 bases and J dropped 0 bases, with 11 bases sitting between them. The length of the CDR3 is 15 residues. This CDR3 reads CSARDWAGNQETQYF. Here the CDR3 DNA reads TGCAGTGCTAGAGATTGGGCGGGGAACCAAGAGACCCAGTACTTC.

This clonotype was detected ten times or more. V gene TRBV6-5 combines with J gene TRBJ2-7; D perhaps matches TRBD2 (5 bases). The CDR3 sequence is 12 residues long. The ends were cut back, 2 bases at V and 10 bases at J, with 12 bases in the middle. The germline V gene has CDR1 MNHEY and CDR2 SVGAGI. This CDR3 reads CASSYPTGVQYF. CDR3 coding DNA: TGTGCCAGCAGTTACCCAACCGGGGTCCAGTACTTC.

This clonotype was observed a single time. The V gene is TRBV27, the J gene TRBJ2-7; D is possibly TRBD1 (6 bases). The V gene lost 6 bases and the J gene lost 0 bases, with 15 bases spanning the gap. The CDR3 runs 15 residues. Germline lookup yields CDR1 MNHEY and CDR2 SMNVEV (reference sequence). In DNA, the CDR3 is TGTGCCAGCAGGTTACGATCGGACAGCTCCTACGAGCAGTACTTC. Protein: CASRLRSDSSYEQYF.

This clonotype was seen more than once but under ten times. The chain couples TRBV7-2 to TRBJ1-2; D remains ambiguous. Germline CDR1 reads SGHTA; CDR2 reads FQGNSA. Trimming took 5 bases from V and 7 from J, leaving 11 bases between them. CDR3 size: 12 residues. This CDR3 is CASSLQYGGYTF. Here the CDR3 DNA reads TGTGCCAGCAGCCTCCAGTATGGTGGCTACACCTTC.